Given below is one T cell receptor (beta chain) in context. The target antigen is unknown. This CDR3 is built from 15 residues. Germline-derived CDR1 and CDR2 are SGHVS and FQNEAQ. Trimming took off 1 base at V and 4 bases at J, with 13 bases between the two ends. Produced via immunoSEQ multiplex PCR; TCRdb's table is partial and in-frame only. The sample comprises tens of thousands of clones, almost 95% of which are singletons, and 0.38% rests with the top ten. The data were taken from a study of graft-versus-host responses after intestinal transplantation. Across the whole study: All recipients were given anti-thymocyte globulin induction, and tacrolimus and steroids were then administered for three to four years. Whole-study findings and limits: High graft-versus-host to host-versus-graft T cell clonal ratios marked allografts of patients with graft-donor macrochimerism. Researchers found GvH clones in recipient marrow, and some showed up first in ileum or blood. Researchers found peak circulating GvH clone levels linked to early post-transplant HvG declines.

The V call is TRBV7-8, the J call TRBJ1-2; D unclear. The sequence came from a human donor who was the organ donor for an intestinal transplant. This specimen consisted of unstimulated CD4+ T cells sorted from spleen or lymph node cells, obtained before transplant. The CDR3: CASSLELRQLYGYTF. In DNA form, the CDR3 reads TGTGCCAGCAGCTTAGAGTTGCGACAACTCTATGGCTACACCTTC.